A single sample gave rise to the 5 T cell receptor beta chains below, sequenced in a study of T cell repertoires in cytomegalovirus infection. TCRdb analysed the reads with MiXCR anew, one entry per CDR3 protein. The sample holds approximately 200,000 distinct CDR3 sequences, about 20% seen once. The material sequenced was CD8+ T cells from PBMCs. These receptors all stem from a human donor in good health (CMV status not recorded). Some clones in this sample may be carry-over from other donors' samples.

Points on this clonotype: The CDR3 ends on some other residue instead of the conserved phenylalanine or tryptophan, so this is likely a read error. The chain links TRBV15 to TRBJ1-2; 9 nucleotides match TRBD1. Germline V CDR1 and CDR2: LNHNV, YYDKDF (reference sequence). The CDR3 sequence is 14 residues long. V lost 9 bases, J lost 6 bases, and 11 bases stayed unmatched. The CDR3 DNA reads TGTGCCACTAACCCAACAGGGGGCGTAGATGGCTACACCATC. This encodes CATNPTGGVDGYTI.

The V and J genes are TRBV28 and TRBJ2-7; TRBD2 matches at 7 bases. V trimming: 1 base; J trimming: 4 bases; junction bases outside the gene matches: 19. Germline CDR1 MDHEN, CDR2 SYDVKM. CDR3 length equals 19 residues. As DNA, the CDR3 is TGTGCCAGCAGTTTATACCTTGTCGGGCGGGGGAGTGCCGCTTACGAGCAGTACTTC. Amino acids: CASSLYLVGRGSAAYEQYF. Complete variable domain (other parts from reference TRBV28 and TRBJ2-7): DVKVTQSSRYLVKRTGEKVFLECVQDMDHENMFWYRQDPGLGLRLIYFSYDVKMKEKGDIPEGYSVSREKKERFSLILESASTNQTSMYLCASSLYLVGRGSAAYEQYFGPGTRLTVT.

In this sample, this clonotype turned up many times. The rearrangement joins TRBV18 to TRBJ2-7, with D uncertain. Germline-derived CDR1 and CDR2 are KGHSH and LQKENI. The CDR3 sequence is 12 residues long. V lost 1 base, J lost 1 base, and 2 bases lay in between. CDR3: CASSPQSYEQYF. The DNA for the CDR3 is TGTGCCAGCTCACCACAGTCCTACGAGCAGTACTTC.

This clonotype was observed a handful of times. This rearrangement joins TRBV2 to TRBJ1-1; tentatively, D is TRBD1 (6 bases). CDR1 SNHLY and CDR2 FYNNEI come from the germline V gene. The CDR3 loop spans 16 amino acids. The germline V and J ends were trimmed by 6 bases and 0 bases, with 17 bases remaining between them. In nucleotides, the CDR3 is TGTGCCAGCAGCTACCTCGAGACAGGACTGAACACTGAAGCTTTCTTT. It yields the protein CASSYLETGLNTEAFF.

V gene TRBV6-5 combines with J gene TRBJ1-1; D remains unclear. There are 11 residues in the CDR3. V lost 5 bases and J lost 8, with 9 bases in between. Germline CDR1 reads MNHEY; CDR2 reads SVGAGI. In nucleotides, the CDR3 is TGTGCCAGCAGTGCCGGGAGCGAAGCTTTCTTT. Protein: CASSAGSEAFF.